The entry that follows covers one TCR beta chain sequence. What it binds is not known. This record comes from a study of OX40 agonist ivuxolimab in advanced cancers. For the study at large: Ivuxolimab was delivered to patients intravenously every 2 weeks at doses spanning 0.01 to 10 mg/kg. A history of anti-PD-1, anti-PD-L1 or anti-CTLA-4 therapy was acceptable, and 40% to 45% had some. Three dose-escalation patients had partial responses: one with hepatocellular carcinoma and two with cutaneous melanoma. Study-level points and caveats: Certain nonresponders additionally had low normalized T-cell clonal expansion.

The CDR3 contains 15 residues. Trimming left V 6 bases short and J 4 bases short, with 15 bases between. Germline V lookup: CDR1 MNHEY, CDR2 SVGAGI. Repertoires were generated with immunoSEQ multiplex PCR, while TCRdb's copy carries only in-frame clones and drops some. The table has about 65,000 clones, roughly 87% seen once. The sequencing used CD4+ or CD8+ T cells sorted from blood, collected in a trial of the OX40 agonist ivuxolimab. V is TRBV6-5 and J is TRBJ2-2; D possibly matches TRBD1 or TRBD2 (5 bases each). This receptor was identified in an adult with an advanced solid tumor such as melanoma, head and neck, liver or kidney cancer. CDR3 nucleotide sequence: TGTGCCAGCAGGACGGGACGGACGAGCACCGGGGAGCTGTTTTTT. Translation: CASRTGRTSTGELFF.